The 21 T cell receptor beta chains below were found in one sample sequenced in a study of Tregs in tolerant kidney transplant recipients. Related graft donors supplied nonmyeloablative bone marrow transplants, and mixed chimerism was transient. Assay used: immunoSEQ multiplex PCR; TCRdb lists only in-frame clones, some missing. The sample records approximately 90,000 clones, 93% being singletons. Sequenced here: CD4+ T cells from blood (PBMCs), sampled 12 months after the transplant. All receptors come from a human patient who received a combined kidney and bone marrow transplant. These T cells may partly come from the graft donor.

This chain connects TRBV10-3 to TRBJ2-1; 7 bases match TRBD2. The CDR3 has 17 amino acids. V shed 2 bases, J shed 5 bases, and the junction held 12 bases outside the gene matches. CDR1 is ENHRY, CDR2 SYGVKD, per germline. The CDR3 sequence is CAISEIPGREGDNEQFF. In nucleotides, the CDR3 is TGTGCCATCAGTGAGATCCCCGGCAGGGAGGGAGACAATGAGCAGTTCTTC.

The J gene is TRBJ1-4, the V gene TRBV4-1; no reliable D call. Germline CDR1 and CDR2: MGHRA and YSYEKL. V was shortened by 3 bases and J by 4 bases, with 18 bases between the two germline ends. This CDR3 comprises 17 residues. Here the CDR3 reads CASSHPARGSFNEKLFF. As DNA, the CDR3 is TGCGCCAGCAGCCACCCCGCCCGAGGGTCCTTTAATGAAAAACTGTTTTTT.

The J gene is TRBJ2-3, the V gene TRBV28; TRBD2 aligns across 16 bases. CDR1 and CDR2 from the germline V gene are MDHEN and SYDVKM. CDR3 length: 15 amino acids. J was trimmed by 9 bases and V by 4 bases; bases with no gene match: 4. The CDR3 nucleotides read TGTGCCAGCAGTTCCGGGACTAGCGGGAGGGCAACGCAGTATTTT. Its protein is CASSSGTSGRATQYF.

The V call is TRBV6-1, the J call TRBJ2-3, with a possible D match to TRBD2 (6 bases). Trimming pared 0 bases from V and 5 bases from J, leaving 18 bases between. CDR1 and CDR2 from the germline V gene are MNHNS and SASEGT. CDR3 size: 17 residues. The CDR3: CASSEALRRGSGDTQYF. The CDR3 DNA reads as TGTGCCAGCAGTGAAGCGCTGAGGCGGGGCTCCGGAGATACGCAGTATTTT.

The rearrangement joins TRBV6-1 to TRBJ1-5; 8 nucleotides match TRBD1. Germline trimming cut 5 bases from V and 9 bases from J; bases unmatched to any gene: 12. Germline assignment: CDR1 MNHNS and CDR2 SASEGT. The CDR3 spans 15 residues. The CDR3 nucleotides read TGTGCCAGCAGTCCGAATGGCAGGGGACAGGCGCCCCAGCATTTT. It specifies CASSPNGRGQAPQHF.

The genes are TRBV19 and TRBJ1-4; 7 nucleotides align to TRBD1. The CDR3 runs to 13 residues. The ends lost 4 bases at V and 8 bases at J; junction bases unmatched: 4. The germline V gene has CDR1 LNHDA and CDR2 SQIVND (reference sequence). CDR3 DNA sequence: TGTGCCAGTAGTACCGACAGGGAGGAAAAACTGTTTTTT. It encodes CASSTDREEKLFF. The entire variable domain, with the rest obtained from reference TRBV19 and TRBJ1-4, is as follows: DGGITQSPKYLFRKEGQNVTLSCEQNLNHDAMYWYRQDPGQGLRLIYYSQIVNDFQKGDIAEGYSVSREKKESFPLTVTSAQKNPTAFYLCASSTDREEKLFFGSGTQLSVL.

The chain joins TRBV11-2 to TRBJ2-7; 7 positions agree with TRBD1. CDR1 SGHAT and CDR2 FQNNGV come from the germline V gene. CDR3 size: 14 residues. The V gene end was trimmed by 4 bases and the J gene end by 1 base; junction bases not matched to a gene: 4. In DNA form, the CDR3 reads TGTGCCAGCAGCTCCACCAGGGGGTCCTACGAGCAGTACTTC. Its translation: CASSSTRGSYEQYF.

The V and J genes are TRBV29-1 and TRBJ1-5; D unresolved. CDR3 size: 13 residues. In germline, CDR1 is SQVTM, CDR2 ANQGSEA. Trimming left V 5 bases short and J 4 bases short, with 12 bases between. CDR3 sequence: CSVLTSVNQPQHF. CDR3 in DNA: TGCAGCGTTTTGACATCCGTGAATCAGCCCCAGCATTTT.

The V gene is TRBV30, the J gene TRBJ2-7, with a possible D match to TRBD1 (5 bases). Germline CDR1 is GTSNPN and CDR2 is SVGIG (reference sequence). This CDR3 comprises 14 residues. Between the trimmed V and J ends, which lost 2 bases and 0 bases, there was a span of 11 bases. The CDR3 loop is CAWSSGPFSYEQYF. CDR3 coding DNA: TGTGCCTGGAGTTCAGGGCCCTTCTCCTACGAGCAGTACTTC.

The chain recombines TRBV10-3 with TRBJ2-5; TRBD2 matches 10 bases. The J call may be in error: the DNA end matches TRBJ2-7 better. The CDR3 extends over 14 amino acids. Germline values: CDR1 ENHRY, CDR2 SYGVKD. This chain's CDR3 is CAISRTSGNYEQYF. The CDR3 bases are TGTGCCATCAGCAGGACTAGCGGAAACTACGAGCAGTACTTC.

This clone showed up just a few times. J is TRBJ2-7 and V is TRBV18; D perhaps matches TRBD2 (5 bases). The ends were cut back, 1 base at V and 3 bases at J, with 7 bases in the middle. The CDR3 has 13 amino acids. Germline V gives CDR1 KGHSH, CDR2 LQKENI. The CDR3 DNA sequence: TGTGCCAGCTCACCACAACTAGACTACGAGCAGTACTTC. Its protein is CASSPQLDYEQYF. Variable domain in full (rest from reference TRBV18 and TRBJ2-7): NAGVMQNPRHLVRRRGQEARLRCSPMKGHSHVYWYRQLPEEGLKFMVYLQKENIIDESGMPKERFSAEFPKEGPSILRIQQVVRGDSAAYFCASSPQLDYEQYFGPGTRLTVT.

This clone was observed a handful of times. This chain joins TRBV9 and TRBJ2-1; D is perhaps TRBD2 (6 bases). From germline, CDR1 is SGDLS and CDR2 YYNGEE. The CDR3 length is 15 residues. V was trimmed by 2 bases and J by 5 bases, leaving 14 bases between them. The CDR3 region is CASSVVVSGHNEQFF. DNA for the CDR3: TGTGCCAGCAGCGTGGTTGTTAGCGGACACAATGAGCAGTTCTTC. Together with reference TRBV9 and TRBJ2-1, the CDR3 gives the full variable domain: DSGVTQTPKHLITATGQRVTLRCSPRSGDLSVYWYQQSLDQGLQFLIQYYNGEERAKGNILERFSAQQFPDLHSELNLSSLELGDSALYFCASSVVVSGHNEQFFGPGTRLTVL.

As for this clone: The junction does not match germline at one end; this may be a read error. This sequence joins TRBV19 and TRBJ1-2; 7 bases map to TRBD1. CDR1 and CDR2 from the germline V gene are LNHDA and SQIVND (reference sequence). The CDR3 totals 13 residues. CDR3 in DNA: TGTGCCAGTAGTATTGCAGGGGGTGATGGCTACACTTTC. Translation gives CASSIAGGDGYTF. The variable domain in full, completed from reference TRBV19 and TRBJ1-2, reads DGGITQSPKYLFRKEGQNVTLSCEQNLNHDAMYWYRQDPGQGLRLIYYSQIVNDFQKGDIAEGYSVSREKKESFPLTVTSAQKNPTAFYLCASSIAGGDGYTFGSGTRLTVV.

As for this clone: Other DNA sequences from this sample encode an identical CDR3 as well. The chain is built from TRBV28 and TRBJ1-6; D gene ambiguous. The ends were cut back, 6 bases at V and 6 bases at J, with 3 bases in the middle. This CDR3 comprises 11 residues. Germline V gene lookup returns CDR1 MDHEN and CDR2 SYDVKM. The CDR3 nucleotides are TGTGCCAGCAGCCGTAATTCACCCCTCCACTTT. Residues: CASSRNSPLHF.

This rearrangement joins TRBV11-3 to TRBJ1-1; TRBD1 matches at 7 bases. Unmatched junction bases numbered 11, after V lost 5 bases and J lost 5 bases. The V gene's germline CDR1 is SGHNT and CDR2 YENEEA. The CDR3 is 15 residues long. The CDR3 sequence: CASSLPRGARTEAFF. The CDR3 bases are TGTGCCAGCAGCCTCCCCAGGGGGGCGAGGACTGAAGCTTTCTTT.

The rearrangement links TRBV19 to TRBJ2-1, with D unresolved. The CDR3 is 15 amino acids. Trimming removed 3 bases at V and 5 bases at J, with 14 bases between. Looked up from germline, CDR1 is LNHDA and CDR2 is SQIVND (reference sequence). The CDR3 reads CASSIGQSLNNEQFF. In DNA, the CDR3 is TGTGCCAGTAGTATTGGGCAGTCACTTAACAATGAGCAGTTCTTC.

The chain is built from TRBV5-1 and TRBJ1-1; D gene unclear. CDR1 is SGHRS and CDR2 is YFSETQ in the germline V gene. Trimming pared 0 bases from V and 6 bases from J, leaving 12 bases between. CDR3 length: 14 amino acids. The CDR3 sequence: CASSLGSVVAEAFF. The DNA for the CDR3 is TGCGCCAGCAGCTTGGGGTCGGTTGTCGCTGAAGCTTTCTTT.

The V and J genes are TRBV2 and TRBJ2-2; 12 bases align to TRBD2. This CDR3 is built from 14 residues. The V gene's germline CDR1 is SNHLY and CDR2 FYNNEI. V shed 8 bases, J shed 3 bases, and the junction held 1 base outside the gene matches. CDR3 in DNA: TGTGCCAGCCGACTAGCGGGGGACACCGGGGAGCTGTTTTTT. Translation gives CASRLAGDTGELFF.

The chain links TRBV28 to TRBJ2-7; 10 nucleotides align to TRBD1. Per the germline V gene, CDR1 is MDHEN and CDR2 is SYDVKM. V shed 5 bases, J shed 4 bases, and the junction held 8 bases outside the gene matches. The length of the CDR3 is 15 residues. CDR3 amino acids: CASSQPGTGEYEQYF. Written as DNA, the CDR3 is TGTGCCAGCAGTCAACCGGGGACAGGGGAATACGAGCAGTACTTC.

The chain joins TRBV7-3 to TRBJ2-1; TRBD2 agrees at 9 bases. CDR3 length: 15 residues. With 5 bases clipped from V and 2 bases from J, the junction kept 4 bases outside the gene matches. Germline CDR1 and CDR2: SGHTA and FQGTGA. The CDR3 DNA reads TGTGCCAGCAGCCCCAGCGGGAGGCCCTACAATGAGCAGTTCTTC. It encodes CASSPSGRPYNEQFF. The whole variable domain, remainder taken from reference TRBV7-3 and TRBJ2-1, is GAGVSQTPSNKVTEKGKYVELRCDPISGHTALYWYRQSLGQGPEFLIYFQGTGAADDSGLPNDRFFAVRPEGSVSTLKIQRTERGDSAVYLCASSPSGRPYNEQFFGPGTRLTVL.

The rearrangement links TRBV5-1 to TRBJ2-7, with 10 positions matching TRBD2. The CDR3 consists of 13 residues. Germline V CDR1 and CDR2: SGHRS, YFSETQ. V shed 4 bases and J 6 bases; nucleotides not matched to a gene: 4. CDR3 protein: CASSQGLATEQYF. CDR3 sequence (DNA): TGCGCCAGCAGCCAGGGACTAGCGACCGAGCAGTACTTC.